The 13 T cell receptor beta chains listed next were all sequenced from one sample in a study of CD8 T cells in ankylosing spondylitis. From the 5' RACE reads, TCRdb called clonotypes with MiXCR, one entry per CDR3 protein. The repertoire holds some 400,000 distinct CDR3 sequences, with approximately 20% as singletons. Their antigen targets remain unknown. Overall study results and limits: For ankylosing spondylitis blood, a TCR beta motif of eight or nine highly homologous variants appeared characteristic.

The source material was blood, either unsorted or a sorted T cell fraction (not recorded which). Source of these receptors: a male donor with ankylosing spondylitis.

This clonotype has ten or more counts. The chain joins TRBV3-1 to TRBJ2-3; D is ambiguous. The V gene lost 4 bases and the J gene lost 2 bases, with 4 bases spanning the gap. CDR3 length: 12 amino acids. Looked up from germline, CDR1 is LGHDT and CDR2 is YNNKEL (reference sequence). CDR3 loop: CASSRTTDTQYF. CDR3 bases: TGTGCCAGCAGCCGGACCACAGATACGCAGTATTTT.

The chain couples TRBV5-1 to TRBJ2-5, with no clear D. V was trimmed by 1 base and J by 4 bases, leaving 11 bases between them. Per the germline V gene, CDR1 is SGHRS and CDR2 is YFSETQ. CDR3 length: 14 amino acids. CDR3 sequence: CASSLQRSGETQYF. CDR3 sequence (DNA): TGCGCCAGCAGCTTGCAGCGCTCCGGAGAGACCCAGTACTTC.

In its sample, this clonotype was seen a few times. The chain uses TRBV29-1 and TRBJ2-1; D perhaps matches TRBD2 (6 bases). The germline gives CDR1 SQVTM, CDR2 ANQGSEA. The CDR3 is 12 amino acids. For the CDR3, the DNA is TGCAGTTGCGGGGACGGGTACAATGAGCAGTTCTTC. It translates to CSCGDGYNEQFF.

V gene TRBV20-1 combines with J gene TRBJ1-5, with D tentatively TRBD1 (5 bases). V dropped 6 bases and J dropped 4 bases, with 16 bases sitting between them. This CDR3 comprises 14 residues. From germline, CDR1 is DFQATT and CDR2 SNEGSKA (reference sequence). The CDR3 region is CSADQGSRNQPQHF. The CDR3 region has the DNA TGCAGTGCAGATCAGGGTTCACGGAATCAGCCCCAGCATTTT.

The rearrangement links TRBV20-1 to TRBJ2-3; possible D gene TRBD2, 5 bases. Germline lookup yields CDR1 DFQATT and CDR2 SNEGSKA (reference sequence). V gave up 0 bases and J gave up 0 bases, with 13 bases separating them. The CDR3 is made up of 16 amino acids. CDR3 in DNA: TGCAGTGCTAGAGATCGGCGGGTGGAAAGCACAGATACGCAGTATTTT. Protein product: CSARDRRVESTDTQYF.

This clonotype was counted many times. The chain recombines TRBV18 with TRBJ2-5, with D unclear. Germline V gene data show CDR1 as KGHSH and CDR2 as LQKENI. The CDR3 loop spans 11 amino acids. Between the trimmed V and J ends, which lost 8 bases and 2 bases, there was a span of 6 bases. The CDR3 protein is CASSPQETQYF. Here the CDR3 DNA reads TGTGCCAGCAGTCCTCAAGAGACCCAGTACTTC.

This clonotype has only a few counts. This chain uses TRBV5-1 with TRBJ2-7; the match to TRBD1 covers 7 bases. The CDR3 sequence is 16 residues long. The V and J ends lost 3 bases and 0 bases, in that order; junction bases with no gene match: 9. Germline V CDR1 and CDR2: SGHRS, YFSETQ. CDR3: CASSWVQTGSSYEQYF. The CDR3 nucleotides are TGCGCCAGCAGCTGGGTTCAGACAGGGAGCTCCTACGAGCAGTACTTC.

The genes are TRBV7-3 and TRBJ2-2; TRBD1 matches at 7 bases. The trim removed 5 bases at V and 1 base at J, leaving 7 bases unmatched. The length of the CDR3 is 16 residues. Per germline, CDR1 SGHTA and CDR2 FQGTGA. CDR3 bases: TGTGCCAGCAGCCCCCAGGGGGTTGGGAACACCGGGGAGCTGTTTTTT. Amino acids: CASSPQGVGNTGELFF.

This clonotype was recorded a few times. The V gene is TRBV5-1, the J gene TRBJ1-1, with D possibly being TRBD1 (5 bases). The CDR3 sequence is 15 residues long. The germline V gene encodes CDR1 SGHRS and CDR2 YFSETQ. The germline V and J ends were trimmed by 6 bases and 0 bases, with 15 bases remaining between them. CDR3 in DNA: TGCGCCAGCACCGCTTCCGGGGGGATGAACACTGAAGCTTTCTTT. Amino acid sequence: CASTASGGMNTEAFF.

This chain connects TRBV24-1 to TRBJ2-2, with D tentatively TRBD2 (6 bases). V was pared by 1 base and J by 4 bases, with 18 bases between. Per the germline V gene, CDR1 is KGHDR and CDR2 is SFDVKD. There are 18 residues in the CDR3. CDR3 sequence (DNA): TGTGCCACCAGTGATTTAGGGTCGATAACTAGCCCCACCGGGGAGCTGTTTTTT. This codes for CATSDLGSITSPTGELFF.

The chain links TRBV5-1 to TRBJ2-5; 8 bases match TRBD2. V shed 7 bases, J shed 1 base, and the junction held 3 bases outside the gene matches. CDR3 length equals 13 residues. From germline, CDR1 is SGHRS and CDR2 YFSETQ. CDR3 nucleotide sequence: TGCGCCAGCTTCCGGGAGGGCCAAGAGACCCAGTACTTC. Translated: CASFREGQETQYF.

This clonotype has a handful of counts. The rearrangement links TRBV5-1 to TRBJ2-2; perhaps TRBD1 as D (6 bases). The CDR3 contains 14 residues. V lost 4 bases and J 6 bases, leaving 13 bases between the germline ends. CDR1 and CDR2 from the germline V gene are SGHRS and YFSETQ. The CDR3 sequence is CASSEQGYPGELFF. The CDR3 DNA reads TGCGCCAGCAGCGAACAGGGCTATCCCGGGGAGCTGTTTTTT.

The V gene is TRBV7-2, the J gene TRBJ1-2, with 8 bases that match TRBD1. The CDR3 loop spans 13 amino acids. V lost 5 bases, J lost 8 bases, and 7 bases stayed unmatched. CDR1 and CDR2 (germline): SGHTA, FQGNSA. In DNA, the CDR3 is TGTGCCAGCAGCCGAGACAGGGGATTAGGCTACACCTTC. It translates to CASSRDRGLGYTF.